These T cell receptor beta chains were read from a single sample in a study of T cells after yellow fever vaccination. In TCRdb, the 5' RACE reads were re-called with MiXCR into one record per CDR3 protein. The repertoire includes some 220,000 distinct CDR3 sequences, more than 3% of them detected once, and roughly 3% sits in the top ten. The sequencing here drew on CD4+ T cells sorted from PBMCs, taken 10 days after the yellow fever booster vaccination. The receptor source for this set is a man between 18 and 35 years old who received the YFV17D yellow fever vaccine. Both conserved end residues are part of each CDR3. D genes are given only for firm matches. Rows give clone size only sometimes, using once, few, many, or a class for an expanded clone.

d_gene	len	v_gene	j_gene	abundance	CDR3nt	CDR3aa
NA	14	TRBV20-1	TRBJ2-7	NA	TGCAGTGCTCCCACGTTGGTCGGCAGCTACGAGCAGTACTTC	CSAPTLVGSYEQYF
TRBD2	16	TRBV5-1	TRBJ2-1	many	TGCGCCAGCCGCCGGGAGGGTAGCGGGGGAAACAATGAGCAGTTCTTC	CASRREGSGGNNEQFF
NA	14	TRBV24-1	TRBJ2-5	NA	TGTGCCACCAGTGACCCCCTAGGTGAAGAGACCCAGTACTTC	CATSDPLGEETQYF
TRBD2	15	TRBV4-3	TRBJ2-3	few	TGCGCCAGCAGCCAAGGCACAACTAGCGGGGGGACGCAGTATTTT	CASSQGTTSGGTQYF
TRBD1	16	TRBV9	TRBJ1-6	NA	TGTGCCAGCAGCGATGGGACAGGTAGCTATAATTCACCCCTCCACTTT	CASSDGTGSYNSPLHF
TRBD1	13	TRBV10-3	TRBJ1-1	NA	TGTGCCATCAGACGACAGGGGAACACTGAAGCTTTCTTT	CAIRRQGNTEAFF
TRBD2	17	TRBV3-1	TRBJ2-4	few	TGTGCCAGCCGTTCTAGCGGGGAAGCTAAGGCCAAAAACATTCAGTACTTC	CASRSSGEAKAKNIQYF
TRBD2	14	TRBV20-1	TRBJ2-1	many	TGCAGTGCTGATAGCGGGGGGGAATACAATGAGCAGTTCTTC	CSADSGGEYNEQFF
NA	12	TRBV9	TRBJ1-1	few	TGTGCCAGCAGCGTGCGGGACACTGAAGCTTTCTTT	CASSVRDTEAFF
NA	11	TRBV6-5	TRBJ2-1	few	TGTGCCAGCAGCAATTCGAAGGGGCAGTTCTTC	CASSNSKGQFF
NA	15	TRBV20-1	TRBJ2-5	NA	TGCAGTGCTACGAGAAGACATCTCTTCGAAGAGACCCAGTACTTC	CSATRRHLFEETQYF
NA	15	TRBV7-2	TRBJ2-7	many	TGTGCCAGCAGCTCCTGGCCGGCTTCGGATTACGAGCAGTACTTC	CASSSWPASDYEQYF
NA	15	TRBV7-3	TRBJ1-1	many	TGTGCCAGCAGCTGGTCCCCAGGGAGGAACACTGAAGCTTTCTTT	CASSWSPGRNTEAFF
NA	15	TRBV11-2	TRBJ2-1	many	TGTGCCAGCAGCTTAGATACCAGGGGAATCGATGAGCAGTTCTTC	CASSLDTRGIDEQFF
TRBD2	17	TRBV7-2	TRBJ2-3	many	TGTGCCAGCAGCTTTTCAGCGGGAATTGAGCGTCGGGATACGCAGTATTTT	CASSFSAGIERRDTQYF